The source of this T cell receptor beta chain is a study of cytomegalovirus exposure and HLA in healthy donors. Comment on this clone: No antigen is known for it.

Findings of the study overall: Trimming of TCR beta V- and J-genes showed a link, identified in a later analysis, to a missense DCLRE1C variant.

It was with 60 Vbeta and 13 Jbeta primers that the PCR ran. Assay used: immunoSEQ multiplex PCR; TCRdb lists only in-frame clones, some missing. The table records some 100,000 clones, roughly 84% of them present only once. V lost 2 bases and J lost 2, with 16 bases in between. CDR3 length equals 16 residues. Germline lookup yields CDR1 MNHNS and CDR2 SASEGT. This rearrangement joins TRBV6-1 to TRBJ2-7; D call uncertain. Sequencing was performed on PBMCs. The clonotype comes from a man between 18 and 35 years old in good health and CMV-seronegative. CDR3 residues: CASSEHAEADPYEQYF. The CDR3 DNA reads TGTGCCAGCAGTGAACATGCAGAGGCAGATCCCTACGAGCAGTACTTC.